This entry lists 17 T cell receptor beta chains sequenced from one sample in a study of T cell responses to AZD1222 COVID-19 vaccine. Using immunoSEQ multiplex PCR, the repertoire was profiled, and TCRdb retains in-frame clones only, with some absent. The repertoire includes about 99,000 clones, around nine tenths of them detected once, and 20% to 25% sits in the top ten. Material: peripheral blood, obtained on day 0 of AZD1222 vaccination. The receptors stem from an adult in good health.

This chain uses TRBV27 with TRBJ1-2; unclear D gene. CDR1 is MNHEY and CDR2 is SMNVEV in the germline V gene (reference sequence). CDR3 length: 14 residues. Trimming pared 6 bases from V and 8 bases from J, leaving 19 bases between. CDR3: CASRVGIKSDGYTF. In DNA, the CDR3 is TGTGCCAGCAGGGTCGGGATAAAGAGTGACGGCTACACCTTC.

The gene calls are TRBV28 and TRBJ1-2; TRBD1 is a possible D gene (5 bases). The CDR3 has 13 amino acids. Trimming took off 4 bases at V and 6 bases at J, with 12 bases between the two ends. In germline, CDR1 is MDHEN, CDR2 SYDVKM. Here the CDR3 DNA reads TGTGCCAGCAGTTCCGACAGAGAACATGGCTACACCTTC. It is translated as CASSSDREHGYTF.

The V gene is TRBV2, the J gene TRBJ1-3; D possibly corresponds to TRBD1 (5 bases). Germline assignment: CDR1 SNHLY and CDR2 FYNNEI. Trimming took 6 bases from V and 0 from J, leaving 18 bases between them. The length of the CDR3 is 17 residues. The CDR3 coding sequence is TGTGCCAGCAGACAAATCAGGGCAGAGAGCTCTGGAAACACCATATATTTT. This codes for CASRQIRAESSGNTIYF.

This rearrangement joins TRBV10-3 to TRBJ1-5, with D perhaps matching TRBD1 (6 bases). The CDR3 has 14 residues. From germline, CDR1 is ENHRY and CDR2 SYGVKD. Trimming took off 4 bases at V and 4 bases at J, with 11 bases between the two ends. The CDR3 region has the DNA TGTGCCATCAGTGTGGGGGCACAAAATCAGCCCCAGCATTTT. It yields the protein CAISVGAQNQPQHF.

The CDR3 region has the DNA TGTGCCAGCAGTGAAGGCTCAGCGGGGGGGCTGAATGAGCAGTTCTTC. Its protein is CASSEGSAGGLNEQFF. This chain uses TRBV25-1 with TRBJ2-1, with 10 bases identical to TRBD2. With 2 bases clipped from V and 7 bases from J, the junction kept 8 bases outside the gene matches. Germline assignment: CDR1 MGHDK and CDR2 SYGVNS. The CDR3 runs 16 residues. The full variable domain, its missing parts supplied by reference TRBV25-1 and TRBJ2-1, is EADIYQTPRYLVIGTGKKITLECSQTMGHDKMYWYQQDPGMELHLIHYSYGVNSTEKGDLSSESTVSRIRTEHFPLTLESARPSHTSQYLCASSEGSAGGLNEQFFGPGTRLTVL.

The chain links TRBV3-1 (or the pseudogene TRBV3-2) to TRBJ2-2; D gene ambiguous. The CDR3 has 15 residues. Germline CDR1 is LGHDT and CDR2 is YNNKEL (reference sequence). The ends were cut back, 3 bases at V and 11 bases at J, with 19 bases in the middle. The CDR3 coding sequence is TGTGCCAGCAGCCACTCAATAGGGATTTTCCTTGAGCTGTTTTTT. Translating gives CASSHSIGIFLELFF.

In this sample, this clone turned up a few times. The gene calls are TRBV5-5 and TRBJ2-3; the D gene is possibly TRBD2 (6 bases). Germline CDR1 and CDR2: SGHKS and YYEKEE (reference sequence). V dropped 4 bases and J dropped 6 bases, with 15 bases sitting between them. This CDR3 contains 14 residues. In DNA, the CDR3 is TGTGCCAGCAGCACGGGGGTAGGTTCGGATACGCAGTATTTT. Translating it yields CASSTGVGSDTQYF.

On this clone itself: Other DNA variants within this sample encode the same CDR3. The chain combines TRBV12-3 or TRBV12-4 with TRBJ1-5; maybe TRBD1 (5 bases). V lost 8 bases, J lost 4 bases, and 12 bases lay in between. There are 13 residues in the CDR3. CDR3 amino acids: CASQLGGNQPQHF. The CDR3, as DNA: TGTGCCAGCCAACTGGGGGGAAATCAGCCCCAGCATTTT.

The chain carries TRBV29-1 and TRBJ1-4, with a weak D call TRBD1 (6 bases). V was clipped by 8 bases and J by 8 bases, with 18 bases between them. The germline V gene has CDR1 SQVTM and CDR2 ANQGSEA. The CDR3 sequence is 13 residues long. DNA of the CDR3: TGCAGCTCACGGACAGCGGGGGGGGAAAAACTGTTTTTT. Translation gives CSSRTAGGEKLFF.

This chain uses TRBV10-3 with TRBJ2-2, with 8 bases aligning to TRBD1. The CDR3 has 15 residues. Per germline, CDR1 ENHRY and CDR2 SYGVKD. J was trimmed by 4 bases and V by 6 bases; bases with no gene match: 7. The CDR3 here is CAIRDRAGGTGELFF. The CDR3 DNA reads as TGTGCCATCAGGGACAGGGCGGGCGGCACCGGGGAGCTGTTTTTT.

This sequence joins TRBV2 and TRBJ2-3; 10 bases line up with TRBD1. The germline gives CDR1 SNHLY, CDR2 FYNNEI. V shed 4 bases, J shed 5 bases, and the junction held 3 bases outside the gene matches. The CDR3 contains 14 residues. CDR3 amino acids: CASSGQGAGDTQYF. CDR3 DNA sequence: TGTGCCAGCAGTGGACAGGGGGCTGGAGATACGCAGTATTTT. The full variable domain, completed using reference TRBV2 and TRBJ2-3, is EPEVTQTPSHQVTQMGQEVILRCVPISNHLYFYWYRQILGQKVEFLVSFYNNEISEKSEIFDDQFSVERPDGSNFTLKIRSTKLEDSAMYFCASSGQGAGDTQYFGPGTRLTVL.

In its sample, this clone was seen a few times. This chain uses TRBV7-9 with TRBJ1-1; D is unresolved. Germline CDR1 is SEHNR and CDR2 is FQNEAQ (reference sequence). Trimming left V 3 bases short and J 2 bases short, with 4 bases between. The CDR3 runs 12 residues. DNA for the CDR3: TGTGCCAGCAGCTTCGCAAACACTGAAGCTTTCTTT. It yields the protein CASSFANTEAFF.

This chain connects TRBV5-5 to TRBJ1-5; tentative D call: TRBD1 (5 bases). The CDR3 totals 15 residues. The germline CDR1 and CDR2 sequences are SGHKS and YYEKEE (reference sequence). Trimming pared 4 bases from V and 0 bases from J, leaving 11 bases between. The DNA for the CDR3 is TGTGCCAGCAGCCCTACTGACAGTAGCAATCAGCCCCAGCATTTT. It codes for CASSPTDSSNQPQHF.

This chain uses TRBV4-2 with TRBJ2-3, with 12 bases matching TRBD2. With 1 base clipped from V and 5 bases from J, the junction kept 4 bases outside the gene matches. The CDR3 length is 16 residues. Germline lookup yields CDR1 LGHNA and CDR2 YNFKEQ. The CDR3 reads CASSQALAGGGDTQYF. CDR3 coding DNA: TGTGCCAGCAGCCAAGCGCTAGCGGGGGGGGGAGATACGCAGTATTTT.

This sequence joins TRBV4-1 and TRBJ1-1, with unresolved D. Per the germline V gene, CDR1 is MGHRA and CDR2 is YSYEKL. The CDR3 length is 13 residues. V gave up 10 bases and J gave up 6 bases, with 18 bases separating them. The CDR3 region has the DNA TGCGCCACCACCAAAATCGGCTTTCCTGAAGCTTTCTTT. Protein: CATTKIGFPEAFF.

The chain joins TRBV6-6 to TRBJ2-5, with D perhaps matching TRBD1 or TRBD2 (5 bases each). Per germline, CDR1 MNHNY and CDR2 SVGAGI (reference sequence). CDR3 length: 14 amino acids. V was shortened by 8 bases and J by 0 bases, with 13 bases between the two germline ends. The CDR3 DNA is TGTGCCAGCCAGGGATCGGGGCACCAAGAGACCCAGTACTTC. Protein product: CASQGSGHQETQYF.

The chain joins TRBV2 to TRBJ2-1, with D uncertain. Germline V CDR1 and CDR2: SNHLY, FYNNEI. The V and J ends lost 5 bases and 6 bases respectively, with 17 bases between them. CDR3 length equals 15 residues. This CDR3 is CASSPDQLNGNEQFF. The CDR3 coding sequence is TGTGCCAGCAGTCCTGACCAGCTAAATGGCAATGAGCAGTTCTTC.